A few counts support the clone carrying this T cell receptor (beta chain). In the study's own analysis: Reference gene primer amplification yielded estimated nucleated cell counts. Assay used: immunoSEQ multiplex PCR; TCRdb lists only in-frame clones, some missing. V, J and clone size are those of that table, while D and trimming were read from the DNA. Of some 100,000 clones listed, approximately 88% are singletons. The sample belongs to a study of blood T cell repertoires in COVID-19. For the study at large: Whether acute or convalescent, the COVID-19 samples came from the United States, Italy and Spain. The cDNA or gDNA used as material had been derived from T cells, B-cell-depleted T cells, or PBMCs.

Looked up from germline, CDR1 is MDHEN and CDR2 is SYDVKM. The V gene lost 7 bases and the J gene lost 6 bases, with 13 bases spanning the gap. The CDR3 spans 13 residues. This receptor was obtained from a woman between 65 and 79 years old with acute or convalescent COVID-19. Sequences were obtained from peripheral blood. The chain links TRBV28 to TRBJ1-5; D may be TRBD1 (6 bases). The CDR3 loop is CASIADRIQPQHF. In DNA, the CDR3 is TGTGCCAGCATTGCAGACAGGATTCAGCCCCAGCATTTT.